The clone carrying this TCR beta chain was detected ten times or more. The sample comes from a study of T cells in Graves' hyperthyroidism and ophthalmopathy. From RNA transcripts, TCR beta CDR3 regions were amplified. First-round RT-PCR of the TCR CDR3 relied on the HTBI primer set. TCRdb passed the multiplex PCR reads through MiXCR, listing each CDR3 protein once. This sample has some 350,000 distinct CDR3 sequences; 12% to 15% occur once, and the top ten carry approximately 35%. The CDR3 runs to 12 residues. Trimming stripped 5 bases from V and 5 bases from J, with 7 bases between. Germline loops: CDR1 SNHLY, CDR2 FYNNEI.

The clonotype comes from a woman between 40 and 50 years old with Graves' ophthalmopathy. Sequences were obtained from blood. The chain uses TRBV2 and TRBJ1-5; D possibly corresponds to TRBD1 (5 bases). The CDR3 nucleotides read TGTGCCAGCAGTAGGGGCGATCAGCCCCAGCATTTT. Translated, it gives CASSRGDQPQHF.